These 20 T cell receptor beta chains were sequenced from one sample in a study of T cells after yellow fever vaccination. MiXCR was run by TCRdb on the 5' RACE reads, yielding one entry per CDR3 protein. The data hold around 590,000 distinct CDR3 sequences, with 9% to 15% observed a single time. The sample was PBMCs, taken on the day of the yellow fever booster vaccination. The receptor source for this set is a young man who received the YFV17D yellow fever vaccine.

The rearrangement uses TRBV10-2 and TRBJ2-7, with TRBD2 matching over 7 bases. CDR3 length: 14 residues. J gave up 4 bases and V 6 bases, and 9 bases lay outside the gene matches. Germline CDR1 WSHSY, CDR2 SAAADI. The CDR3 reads CASRRAGDFYEQYF. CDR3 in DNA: TGCGCCAGCAGACGCGCGGGGGACTTTTACGAGCAGTACTTC.

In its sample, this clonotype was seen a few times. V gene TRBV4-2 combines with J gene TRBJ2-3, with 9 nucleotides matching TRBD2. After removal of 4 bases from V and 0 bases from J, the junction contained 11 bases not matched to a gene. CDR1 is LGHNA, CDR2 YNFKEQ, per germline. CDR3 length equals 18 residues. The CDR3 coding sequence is TGTGCCAGCAGCCTAAGGCCTAGCGGGACTTCTAGCACAGATACGCAGTATTTT. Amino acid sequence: CASSLRPSGTSSTDTQYF.

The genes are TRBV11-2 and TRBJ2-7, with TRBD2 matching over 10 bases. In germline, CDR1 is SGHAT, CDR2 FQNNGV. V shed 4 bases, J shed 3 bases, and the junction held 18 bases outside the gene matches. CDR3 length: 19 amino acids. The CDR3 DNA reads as TGTGCCAGCAGCTCAAGGAAGGACAGGAAGCGGGAGGGCTTCTACGAGCAGTACTTC. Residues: CASSSRKDRKREGFYEQYF.

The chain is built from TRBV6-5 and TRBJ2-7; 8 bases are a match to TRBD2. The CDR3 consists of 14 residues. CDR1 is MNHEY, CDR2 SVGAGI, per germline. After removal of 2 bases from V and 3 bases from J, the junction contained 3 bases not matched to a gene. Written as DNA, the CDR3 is TGTGCCAGCAGTTACACGGGAGGGAACTACGAGCAGTACTTC. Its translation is CASSYTGGNYEQYF.

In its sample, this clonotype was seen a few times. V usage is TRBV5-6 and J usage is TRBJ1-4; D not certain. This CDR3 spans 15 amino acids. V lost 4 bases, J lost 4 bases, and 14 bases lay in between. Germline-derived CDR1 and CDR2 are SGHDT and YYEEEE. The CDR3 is CASSKGPTHNEKLFF. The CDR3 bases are TGTGCCAGCAGCAAGGGCCCGACCCATAATGAAAAACTGTTTTTT.

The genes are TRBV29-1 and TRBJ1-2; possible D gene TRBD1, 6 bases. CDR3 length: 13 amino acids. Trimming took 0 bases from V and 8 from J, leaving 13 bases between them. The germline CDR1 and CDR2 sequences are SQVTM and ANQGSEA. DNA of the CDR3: TGCAGCGTTGAAGATCTTCGGGGGCTAGGCTACACCTTC. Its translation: CSVEDLRGLGYTF.

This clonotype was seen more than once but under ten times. The CDR3 DNA reads as TGTGCCAGCAGTCCTTCAGGGGTTAGGAATGAAAAACTGTTTTTT. Translated: CASSPSGVRNEKLFF. The rearrangement joins TRBV28 to TRBJ1-4; D may be TRBD1 (6 bases). Looked up from germline, CDR1 is MDHEN and CDR2 is SYDVKM. The V and J ends lost 5 bases and 5 bases respectively, with 15 bases between them. This CDR3 has 15 amino acids.

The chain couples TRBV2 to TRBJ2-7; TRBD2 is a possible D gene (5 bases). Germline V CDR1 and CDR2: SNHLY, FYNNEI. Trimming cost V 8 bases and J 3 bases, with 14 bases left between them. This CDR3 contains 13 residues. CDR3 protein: CASERTRIYEQYF. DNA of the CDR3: TGTGCCAGCGAGAGGACTCGAATCTACGAGCAGTACTTC.

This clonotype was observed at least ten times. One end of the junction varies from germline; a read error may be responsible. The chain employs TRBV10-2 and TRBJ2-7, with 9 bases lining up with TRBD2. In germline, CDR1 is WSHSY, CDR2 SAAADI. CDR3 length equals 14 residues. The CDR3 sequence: CASSETSGSYEQYF. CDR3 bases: TGTGCCAGCAGCGAGACTAGCGGCTCCTACGAGCAGTACTTC.

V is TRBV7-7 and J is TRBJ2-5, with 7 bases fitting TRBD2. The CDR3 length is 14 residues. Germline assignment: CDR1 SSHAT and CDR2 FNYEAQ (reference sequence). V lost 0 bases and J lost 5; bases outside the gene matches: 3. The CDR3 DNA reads TGTGCCAGCAGCTTAGCCCAGGGAGGGGAGACCCAGTACTTC. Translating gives CASSLAQGGETQYF.

CDR3 in DNA: TGTGCCAGCAGCTTAGCTACTAGCGGGAGGCATAATGAGCAGTTCTTC. It specifies CASSLATSGRHNEQFF. The chain recombines TRBV7-2 with TRBJ2-1; 12 positions agree with TRBD2. The CDR3 is 16 amino acids. CDR1 SGHTA and CDR2 FQGNSA come from the germline V gene. Trimming removed 0 bases from V and 7 bases from J; junction bases left unmatched: 4.

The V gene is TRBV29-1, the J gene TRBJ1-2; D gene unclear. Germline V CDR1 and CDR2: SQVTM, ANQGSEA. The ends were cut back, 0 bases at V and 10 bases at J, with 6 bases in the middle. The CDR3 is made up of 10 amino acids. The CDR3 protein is CSVEDGLYTF. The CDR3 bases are TGCAGCGTTGAAGACGGACTCTACACCTTC. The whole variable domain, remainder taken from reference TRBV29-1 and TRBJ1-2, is SAVISQKPSRDICQRGTSLTIQCQVDSQVTMMFWYRQQPGQSLTLIATANQGSEATYESGFVIDKFPISRPNLTFSTLTVSNMSPEDSSIYLCSVEDGLYTFGSGTRLTVV.

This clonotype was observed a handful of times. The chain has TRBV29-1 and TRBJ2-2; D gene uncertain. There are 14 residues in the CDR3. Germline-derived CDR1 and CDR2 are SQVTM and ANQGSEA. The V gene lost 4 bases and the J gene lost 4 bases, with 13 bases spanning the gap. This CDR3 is CSVGHHVGTGELFF. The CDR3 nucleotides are TGCAGCGTTGGTCATCACGTAGGCACCGGGGAGCTGTTTTTT.

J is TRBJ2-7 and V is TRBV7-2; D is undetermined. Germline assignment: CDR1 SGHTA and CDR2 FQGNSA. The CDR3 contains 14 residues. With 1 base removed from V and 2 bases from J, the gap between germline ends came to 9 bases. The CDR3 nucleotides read TGTGCCAGCAGCTTAGTGATTCGGGCCTACGAGCAGTACTTC. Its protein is CASSLVIRAYEQYF.

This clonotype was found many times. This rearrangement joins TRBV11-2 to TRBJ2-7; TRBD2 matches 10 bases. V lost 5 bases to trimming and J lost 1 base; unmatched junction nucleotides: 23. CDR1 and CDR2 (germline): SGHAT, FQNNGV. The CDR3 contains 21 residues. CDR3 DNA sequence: TGTGCCAGCAGCCTCCGGGAAAAGTCTAGCGGGAGTCGGGGGGGATCCTACGAGCAGTACTTC. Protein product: CASSLREKSSGSRGGSYEQYF.

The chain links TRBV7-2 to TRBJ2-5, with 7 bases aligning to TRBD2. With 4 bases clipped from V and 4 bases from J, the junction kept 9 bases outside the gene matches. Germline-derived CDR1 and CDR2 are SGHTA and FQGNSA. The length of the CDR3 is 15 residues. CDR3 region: CASSSTGGGLETQYF. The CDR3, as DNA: TGTGCCAGCAGCTCGACCGGCGGGGGTTTAGAGACCCAGTACTTC.

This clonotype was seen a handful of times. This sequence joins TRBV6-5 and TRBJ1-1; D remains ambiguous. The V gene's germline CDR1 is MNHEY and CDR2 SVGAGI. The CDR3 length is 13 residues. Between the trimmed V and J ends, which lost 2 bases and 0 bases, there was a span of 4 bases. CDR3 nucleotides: TGTGCCAGCAGTTACGAAGTGAACACTGAAGCTTTCTTT. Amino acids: CASSYEVNTEAFF.

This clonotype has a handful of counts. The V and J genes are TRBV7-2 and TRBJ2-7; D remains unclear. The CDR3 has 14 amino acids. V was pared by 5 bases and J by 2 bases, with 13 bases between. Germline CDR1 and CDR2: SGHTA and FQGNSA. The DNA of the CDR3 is TGTGCCAGCAGCCGGCCTGATTCCCCCTACGAGCAGTACTTC. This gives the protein CASSRPDSPYEQYF.

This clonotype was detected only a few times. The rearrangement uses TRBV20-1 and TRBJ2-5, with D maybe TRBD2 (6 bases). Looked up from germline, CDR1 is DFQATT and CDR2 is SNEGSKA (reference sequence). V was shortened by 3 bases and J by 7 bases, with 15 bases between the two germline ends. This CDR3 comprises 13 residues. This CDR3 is CSARLAIEGTQYF. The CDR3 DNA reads TGCAGTGCTAGGCTAGCGATTGAAGGGACCCAGTACTTC.

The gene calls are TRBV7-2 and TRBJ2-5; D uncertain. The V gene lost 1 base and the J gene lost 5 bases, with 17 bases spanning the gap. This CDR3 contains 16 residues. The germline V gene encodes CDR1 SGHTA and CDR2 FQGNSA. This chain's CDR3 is CASSLDGALRMETQYF. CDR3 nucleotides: TGTGCCAGCAGCTTAGATGGTGCCCTAAGAATGGAGACCCAGTACTTC. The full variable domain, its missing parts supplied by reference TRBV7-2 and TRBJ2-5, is GAGVSQSPSNKVTEKGKDVELRCDPISGHTALYWYRQSLGQGLEFLIYFQGNSAPDKSGLPSDRFSAERTGGSVSTLTIQRTQQEDSAVYLCASSLDGALRMETQYFGPGTRLLVL.